This T cell receptor (beta chain) was captured in a study of beta chain features in type 1 diabetes. Investigators reverse transcribed all isolated RNA, so they sequenced expressed TCRB transcripts. Repertoires were generated with immunoSEQ multiplex PCR, while TCRdb's copy carries only in-frame clones and drops some. The repertoire has fewer than 400,000 clones, around 9.7% of them found once; the top ten carry roughly 0.99%. Study results and limitations: Type 1 diabetes patients had moderately but significantly shorter TCRB CDR3s in all four CD4+ subsets. A pattern of fewer insertions and more deletions at VDJ junctions was seen in type 1 diabetes patients. Whatever favoring of shorter templates PCR might show would apply equally to patients and controls. Researchers reported that naive, central memory and Treg TCRB repertoires appeared more similar in patients than in healthy donors. The cDNA sequencing approach could over-represent high-TCR-expressing cells.

The ends were cut back, 0 bases at V and 10 bases at J, with 7 bases in the middle. The CDR3 is 12 amino acids. CDR1 is LGHNA and CDR2 is YSLEER in the germline V gene. In this sample, this clone turned up a few times. Its matching antigen is unknown. The clonotype originates from a man aged 25 to 45 with type 1 diabetes. The V gene is TRBV4-3, the J gene TRBJ1-3; no clear D. Material: central memory CD4+ T cells from blood. The CDR3 DNA is TGCGCCAGCAGCCAAGATGGGGAGACCATATATTTT. This encodes CASSQDGETIYF.